A single T cell receptor beta chain is shown here with its context. The antigen remains undetermined. TCRdb's copy holds only in-frame clones and misses some; the assay was immunoSEQ multiplex PCR. The table lists around 50,000 clones, over 70% of them singletons. This sample was taken from a study of Tregs in tolerant kidney transplant recipients. Unstimulated Tregs (CD4+CD25+CD127-) and CD4+CD25- non-Tregs were sorted from PBMCs. Germline CDR1 is LNHDA and CDR2 is SQIVND (reference sequence). V dropped 1 base and J dropped 0 bases, with 10 bases sitting between them. The CDR3 loop spans 16 amino acids. Findings of the study overall: The small number of patients limits these findings pending further validation.

The sample was CD4+ T cells from blood. The clonotype was recovered from a human donor in good health. V and J are TRBV19 and TRBJ1-5; D is uncertain. The CDR3 region has the DNA TGTGCCAGTAGTATAGCCACAATTAATAGCAATCAGCCCCAGCATTTT. Encoded protein: CASSIATINSNQPQHF.